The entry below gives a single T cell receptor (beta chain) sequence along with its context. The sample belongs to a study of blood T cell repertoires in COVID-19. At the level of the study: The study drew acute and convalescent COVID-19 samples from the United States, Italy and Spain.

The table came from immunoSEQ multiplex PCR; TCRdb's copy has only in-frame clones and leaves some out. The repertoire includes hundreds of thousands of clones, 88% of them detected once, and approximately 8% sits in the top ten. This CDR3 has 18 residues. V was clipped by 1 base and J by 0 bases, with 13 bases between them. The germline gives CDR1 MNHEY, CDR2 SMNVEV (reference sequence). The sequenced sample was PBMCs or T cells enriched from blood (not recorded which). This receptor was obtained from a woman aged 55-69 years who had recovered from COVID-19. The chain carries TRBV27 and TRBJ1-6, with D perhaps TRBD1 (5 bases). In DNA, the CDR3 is TGTGCCAGCAGTTTATTGAGATCAGGGTCCTCCTATAATTCACCCCTCCACTTT. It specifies CASSLLRSGSSYNSPLHF.